These 11 T cell receptor beta chains originate from one sample sequenced in a study of CD8+ T cells in alopecia areata. Extracted from the samples, RNA was reverse transcribed into cDNA to serve as the sequencing template. Produced via immunoSEQ multiplex PCR; TCRdb's table is partial and in-frame only. This sample has roughly 140,000 clones, with 40% to 60% found just once. The sample consisted of CD8+ T cells sorted from blood, taken at week 0. These receptors came from a human donor with alopecia areata.

The chain recombines TRBV7-9 with TRBJ2-7; TRBD1 agrees at 9 bases. The V gene's germline CDR1 is SEHNR and CDR2 FQNEAQ (reference sequence). The CDR3 runs to 14 residues. The trim removed 5 bases at V and 3 bases at J, leaving 5 bases unmatched. The CDR3 loop is CASSKQGAYYEQYF. For the CDR3, the DNA is TGTGCCAGCAGCAAACAGGGGGCGTACTACGAGCAGTACTTC.

This clone has just one count. The chain carries TRBV11-2 and TRBJ1-2, with unresolved D. The V gene's germline CDR1 is SGHAT and CDR2 FQNNGV. The CDR3 sequence is 13 residues long. V was trimmed by 5 bases and J by 2 bases, leaving 9 bases between them. The CDR3, as DNA: TGTGCCAGCAGCCTGGGTTCAAACTATGGCTACACCTTC. Protein sequence: CASSLGSNYGYTF.

The chain links TRBV7-6 to TRBJ2-1; TRBD2 aligns across 8 bases. V trimming: 2 bases; J trimming: 14 bases; junction bases outside the gene matches: 5. CDR3 length: 12 residues. Per the germline V gene, CDR1 is SGHVS and CDR2 is FNYEAQ. The CDR3 sequence is CASSLPGGEKFF. In DNA, the CDR3 is TGTGCCAGCAGCTTACCGGGAGGGGAAAAGTTCTTC.

This clone was seen a few times. The chain employs TRBV29-1 and TRBJ2-2; D might be TRBD1 (6 bases). In germline, CDR1 is SQVTM, CDR2 ANQGSEA. The CDR3 has 15 residues. The V end lost 3 bases, the J end lost 6 bases, and 17 bases lay between the germline ends. The CDR3 DNA reads TGCAGCGTTGATGGACAGACAGGTCCTTCCGGGGAGCTGTTTTTT. Translation: CSVDGQTGPSGELFF.

Here the CDR3 reads CASSMGGGQPQHF. CDR3 DNA: TGTGCCAGTAGTATGGGGGGTGGCCAGCCCCAGCATTTT. This chain connects TRBV19 to TRBJ1-5; D might be TRBD1 (5 bases). CDR1 LNHDA and CDR2 SQIVND come from the germline V gene (reference sequence). V was cut by 3 bases and J by 7 bases, with 10 bases left in between. CDR3 length: 13 amino acids.

The V gene is TRBV30, the J gene TRBJ1-2; D remains unclear. Germline CDR1 GTSNPN, CDR2 SVGIG (reference sequence). The CDR3 is 15 residues long. Trimming left V 0 bases short and J 5 bases short, with 16 bases between. CDR3 coding DNA: TGTGCCTGGAGTGTACAGTCTCAGAGTGTTTATGGCTACACCTTC. Translation gives CAWSVQSQSVYGYTF.

CDR3 in DNA: TGTGCCAGCAGCTTCGGAACACAAGAGACCCAGTACTTC. Protein sequence: CASSFGTQETQYF. This rearrangement joins TRBV7-9 to TRBJ2-5, with D uncertain. CDR3 length: 13 amino acids. The ends were cut back, 3 bases at V and 2 bases at J, with 7 bases in the middle. Germline V gene data show CDR1 as SEHNR and CDR2 as FQNEAQ (reference sequence).

The chain uses TRBV7-9 and TRBJ1-2; a weak D match, TRBD1 (5 bases). Germline values: CDR1 SEHNR, CDR2 FQNEAQ (reference sequence). V was pared by 2 bases and J by 2 bases, with 15 bases between. The CDR3 loop spans 16 amino acids. The CDR3 here is CASSLPFSTANYGYTF. CDR3 DNA: TGTGCCAGCAGCTTACCTTTTTCGACAGCCAACTATGGCTACACCTTC.

The sample holds a few counts of this clone. The DNA for the CDR3 is TGTGCCAGCAGCAGTATACAAAGCGGCTTCTATGAGCAGTTCTTC. This codes for CASSSIQSGFYEQFF. The chain employs TRBV7-6 and TRBJ2-1; tentative D call: TRBD2 (5 bases). Germline lookup yields CDR1 SGHVS and CDR2 FNYEAQ. Trimming removed 5 bases at V and 8 bases at J, with 19 bases between. The CDR3 sequence is 15 residues long.

The CDR3 DNA follows: TGCGCCAGCAGCCAAGATGCGGGGGGCAACAATGAGCAGTTCTTC. Its protein product is CASSQDAGGNNEQFF. V and J are TRBV4-3 and TRBJ2-1; 8 bases fit TRBD2. The V segment lost 0 bases and the J segment 5 bases; nucleotides outside the gene matches: 3. Germline CDR1 LGHNA, CDR2 YSLEER. The CDR3 is made up of 15 amino acids.

The chain uses TRBV5-1 and TRBJ2-3; D gene unclear. V gave up 0 bases and J gave up 6 bases, with 17 bases separating them. In germline, CDR1 is SGHRS, CDR2 YFSETQ. The CDR3 sequence is 16 residues long. CDR3: CASSLEYQPTMDTQYF. DNA of the CDR3: TGCGCCAGCAGCTTGGAATACCAGCCCACAATGGATACGCAGTATTTT.